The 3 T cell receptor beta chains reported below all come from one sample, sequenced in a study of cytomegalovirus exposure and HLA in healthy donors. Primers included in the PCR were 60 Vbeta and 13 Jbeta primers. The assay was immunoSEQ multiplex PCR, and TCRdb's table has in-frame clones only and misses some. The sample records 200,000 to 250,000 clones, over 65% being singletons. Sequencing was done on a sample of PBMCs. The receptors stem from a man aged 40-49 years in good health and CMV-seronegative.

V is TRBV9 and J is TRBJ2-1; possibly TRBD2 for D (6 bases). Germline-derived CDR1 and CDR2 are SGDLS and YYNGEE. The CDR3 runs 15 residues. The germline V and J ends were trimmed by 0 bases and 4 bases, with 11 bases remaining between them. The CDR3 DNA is TGTGCCAGCAGCGTAGCCCTGCTAGCGTACAATGAGCAGTTCTTC. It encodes CASSVALLAYNEQFF.

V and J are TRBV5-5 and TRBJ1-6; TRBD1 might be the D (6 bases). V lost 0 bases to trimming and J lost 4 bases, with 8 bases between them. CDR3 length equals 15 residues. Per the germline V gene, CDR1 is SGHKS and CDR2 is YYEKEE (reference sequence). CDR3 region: CASSLEGGYNSPLHF. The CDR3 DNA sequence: TGTGCCAGCAGCTTGGAGGGGGGGTATAATTCACCCCTCCACTTT.

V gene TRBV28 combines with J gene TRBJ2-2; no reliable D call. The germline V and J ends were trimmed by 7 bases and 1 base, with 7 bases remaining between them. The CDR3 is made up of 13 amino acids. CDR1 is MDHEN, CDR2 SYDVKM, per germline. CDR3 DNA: TGTGCCAGCACTACTTTGAACACCGGGGAGCTGTTTTTT. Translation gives CASTTLNTGELFF. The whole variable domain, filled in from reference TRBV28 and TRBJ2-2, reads DVKVTQSSRYLVKRTGEKVFLECVQDMDHENMFWYRQDPGLGLRLIYFSYDVKMKEKGDIPEGYSVSREKKERFSLILESASTNQTSMYLCASTTLNTGELFFGEGSRLTVL.